The T cell receptor (beta chain) described here comes from a study of blood T cell repertoires in COVID-19 (dated by TCRdb to 2020 to 2022). About the investigation overall: Samples from collaborators originated in the United States, Italy and Spain and spanned both the acute and convalescent phases of COVID-19. The material from the prospective study consisted of cDNA or gDNA derived from T cells, B-cell-depleted T cells, or PBMCs. Deeply sampled blood TCRbeta repertoires from subjects exposed to, actively infected with, or recovered from COVID-19 were included in the dataset. A freely available public database, intended as a resource for researchers studying the immune response to SARS-CoV-2, is where the repertoires were released. The samples were drawn from two sources: the first 160 participants of the ongoing ImmuneRACE study, and 950 to 1,500 subjects contributed by 6 global collaborators. The sample metadata nearly always contained a de-identified subject ID, COVID-19 status, age in years and sex. Where available, HLA class I and class II types were obtained from metadata supplied by the sample provider rather than from assay-based typing.

CDR1 and CDR2, looked up from the germline V gene, are SGHTA and FQGNSA. Taken from cysteine to phenylalanine, the CDR3 has 15 residues. Of all the DNA, just the CDR3 is kept, 45 bases in frame from base 1. Clipping removes 5 bases from V and 4 bases from J, with 7 as the unmatched junction base count. With regard to this clone: Its target antigen remains unknown. One base away there is no much larger clone; base qualities are not given.

What the research found in general, with its limitations: The quantity of clinical and demographic metadata differed by source and by participant and was supplied without curation.

Samples from volunteer blood donors who had recovered from COVID-19 were contributed by a second Seattle source. Collaborating institutions collected whole blood in K2EDTA tubes following their own protocols. For TCRbeta analysis, collaborators shipped samples in one of three forms: frozen whole blood, isolated PBMCs, or DNA extracted from either of those sample types. The immunoSEQ Assay, a bias-controlled multiplex PCR, was used to amplify TCRbeta CDR3 regions from genomic DNA. As for how the authors treated the data: The number of nucleated cells in each sample was estimated from the amplification of reference gene primers within the assay. To quantify the absolute abundance of each unique TCRbeta CDR3 rearrangement, sequence reads were collapsed and filtered. For each sample, productive Simpson clonality was calculated by taking the square root of Simpson's diversity index across productive rearrangements. This is the immuneACCESS table as TCRdb keeps it, with only in-frame sequences that have V and J called. A part of the clones is gone; compared with another copy, unresolved V genes explain less than half, and the rest is unexplained. Clone size and the V and J calls come from that table; the DNA yielded D and trimming. Recorded for this sample are approximately 130,000 clones; around 85% of them occurred a single time. The ten biggest clones cover about a sixth of the sample.

This receptor was taken from a woman aged 50 to 65 who had recovered from COVID-19. Sequenced input: peripheral blood. The receptor chain draws on TRBV7-2 and TRBJ2-1; 8 bases in the middle match TRBD2. The sequenced DNA: TGTGCCAGCAGCCCAGAGCGGGAGCAGTACAATGAGCAGTTCTTC. Translated, it gives CASSPEREQYNEQFF.